Reported below is one T cell receptor (beta chain). Germline CDR1 SGHRS, CDR2 YFSETQ. The V gene lost 4 bases and the J gene lost 3 bases, with 24 bases spanning the gap. The CDR3 length is 18 residues. Original methodology: Estimation of nucleated cell counts relied on the amplification of reference gene primers. Here immunoSEQ multiplex PCR was the method, and the copy in TCRdb shows in-frame clones only, minus some. From that table come the V and J calls and clone size; the DNA was used to work out D and trimming. The sample lists about 82,000 clones, about 78% occurring once. This sample stems from a study of blood T cell repertoires in COVID-19. Looking at the study overall: COVID-19 samples from acute and convalescent phases originated in the United States, Italy and Spain.

Seattle patients were enrolled while actively infected and followed longitudinally. V is TRBV5-1 and J is TRBJ2-3, with D tentatively TRBD2 (6 bases). This receptor was identified in a man in his sixties with COVID-19, enrolled during active disease. What was sequenced was peripheral blood. The CDR3, as DNA: TGCGCCAGCAGCCGCATAGGATCCGGGACCCGGGGGACAGATACGCAGTATTTT. Translated, it gives CASSRIGSGTRGTDTQYF.